A selection of T cell receptor beta chains follows, all from one sample in a study of T cell repertoires in cytomegalovirus infection. TCRdb reprocessed the reads with MiXCR, giving one entry per CDR3 protein. There are approximately 700,000 distinct CDR3 sequences in the sample; less than 40% occur only once, and about 2.8% lies in the top ten. The sequencing input was PBMCs. Receptors originate from a human donor in good health (CMV status not recorded). Some clones in this sample may be carry-over from other donors' samples. Each CDR3 is given with its conserved first and last residue. D genes are given only for firm matches. Rows give clone size only sometimes, using once, few, many, or a class for an expanded clone.

j_call v_call d_call clone_size cdr3_nt cdr3_aa
TRBJ1-4 TRBV12-3/TRBV12-4 TRBD1 many TGTGCCAGCAGTCCCAACCCGAAGGGACAGGGGAAATATGAAAAACTGTTTTTT CASSPNPKGQGKYEKLFF
TRBJ2-7 TRBV6-5 NA NA TGTGCCAGCAGTTTTTCGGGGGCTCACGAGCAGTACTTC CASSFSGAHEQYF
TRBJ2-2 TRBV12-3/TRBV12-4 NA NA TGTGCCAGCAGTTTAGTGCAGGGGACGAACACCGGGGAGCTGTTTTTT CASSLVQGTNTGELFF
TRBJ2-5 TRBV5-6 TRBD1 few TGTGCCAGCAGCGCGACGGGACAGGGGATTGAGACCCAGTACTTC CASSATGQGIETQYF
TRBJ1-5 TRBV24-1 TRBD1 NA TGTGCCACCAGACAGGGGCTAGATCAGCCCCAGCATTTT CATRQGLDQPQHF
TRBJ2-3 TRBV20-1 TRBD2 few TGCAGTGCTATCGGGACTACCTTCACAGATACGCAGTATTTT CSAIGTTFTDTQYF
TRBJ1-1 TRBV4-1 NA once TGCGCCAGCAGCTTCGGGGAAGAAGCTTTCTTT CASSFGEEAFF
TRBJ2-1 TRBV14 TRBD2 NA TGTGCCAGCAGCCAAGCAGGGACCGGGGGGGAGCAGTTCTTC CASSQAGTGGEQFF
TRBJ1-2 TRBV18 TRBD1 few TGTGCCAGCTCACCACCGCTCCTAACAGGGGACGAGGATGGCTACACCTTC CASSPPLLTGDEDGYTF
TRBJ1-5 TRBV12-3/TRBV12-4 NA few TGTGCCAGCAGTTGGGGGGGACCAAATCAGCCCCAGCATTTT CASSWGGPNQPQHF
TRBJ2-2 TRBV7-3 TRBD1 few TGTGCCAGCAGCTTACCTGGACAGGGAGGTACCGGGGAGCTGTTTTTT CASSLPGQGGTGELFF
TRBJ1-3 TRBV12-3/TRBV12-4 NA few TGTGCCAGCAGTCCGTGGGGCAGGCCGTACTCTGGAAACACCATATATTTT CASSPWGRPYSGNTIYF
TRBJ1-5 TRBV2 NA NA TGTGCCAGCAGTGAACAGGGGTTGTCGCATCAGCCCCAGCATTTT CASSEQGLSHQPQHF
TRBJ2-2 TRBV19 NA NA TGTGCCAGTAAAAGGTCAGGCGGGTCGAACACCGGGGAGCTGTTTTTT CASKRSGGSNTGELFF